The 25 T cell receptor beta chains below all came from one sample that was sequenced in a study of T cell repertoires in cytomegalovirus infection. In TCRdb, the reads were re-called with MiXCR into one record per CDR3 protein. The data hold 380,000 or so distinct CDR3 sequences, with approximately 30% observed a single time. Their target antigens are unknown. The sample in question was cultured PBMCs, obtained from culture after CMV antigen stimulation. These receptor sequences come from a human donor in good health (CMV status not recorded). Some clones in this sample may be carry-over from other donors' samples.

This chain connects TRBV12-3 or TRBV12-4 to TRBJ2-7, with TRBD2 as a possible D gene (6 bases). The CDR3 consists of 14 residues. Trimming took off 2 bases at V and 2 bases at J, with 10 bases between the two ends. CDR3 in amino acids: CASSLWAGTYEQYF. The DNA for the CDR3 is TGTGCCAGCAGTTTATGGGCGGGAACCTACGAGCAGTACTTC.

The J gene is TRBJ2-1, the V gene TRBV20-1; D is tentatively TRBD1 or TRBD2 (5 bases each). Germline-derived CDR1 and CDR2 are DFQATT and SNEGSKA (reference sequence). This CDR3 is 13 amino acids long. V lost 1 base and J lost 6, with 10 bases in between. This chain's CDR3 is CSARGIGTNEQFF. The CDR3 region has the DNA TGCAGTGCTAGAGGAATTGGGACCAATGAGCAGTTCTTC.

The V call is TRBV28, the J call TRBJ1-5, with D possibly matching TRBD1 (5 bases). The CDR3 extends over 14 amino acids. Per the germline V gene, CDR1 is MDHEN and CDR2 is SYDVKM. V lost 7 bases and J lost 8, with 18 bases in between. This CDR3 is CASIPSQGEEPQHF. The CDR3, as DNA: TGTGCCAGCATCCCTAGTCAGGGTGAGGAGCCCCAGCATTTT. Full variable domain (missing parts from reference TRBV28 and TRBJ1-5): DVKVTQSSRYLVKRTGEKVFLECVQDMDHENMFWYRQDPGLGLRLIYFSYDVKMKEKGDIPEGYSVSREKKERFSLILESASTNQTSMYLCASIPSQGEEPQHFGDGTRLSIL.

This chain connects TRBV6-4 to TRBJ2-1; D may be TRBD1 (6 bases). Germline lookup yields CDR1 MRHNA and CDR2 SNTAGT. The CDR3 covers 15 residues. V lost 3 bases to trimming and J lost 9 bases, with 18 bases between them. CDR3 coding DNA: TGTGCCAGCAGTGAGGGGGCTAGCACCCCGGCTGAGCAGTTCTTC. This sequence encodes CASSEGASTPAEQFF.

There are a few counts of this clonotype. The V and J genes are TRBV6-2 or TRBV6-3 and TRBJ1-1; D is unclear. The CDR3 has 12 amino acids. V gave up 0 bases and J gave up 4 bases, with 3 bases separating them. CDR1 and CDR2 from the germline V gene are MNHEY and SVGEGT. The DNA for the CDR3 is TGTGCCAGCAGTTACTCGTTCACTGAAGCTTTCTTT. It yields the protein CASSYSFTEAFF.

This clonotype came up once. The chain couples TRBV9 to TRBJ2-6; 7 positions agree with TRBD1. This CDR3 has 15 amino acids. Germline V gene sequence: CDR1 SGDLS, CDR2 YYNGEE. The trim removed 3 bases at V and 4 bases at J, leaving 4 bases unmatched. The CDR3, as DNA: TGTGCCAGCAGCGCAACAGGGGTGGGGGCCAACGTCCTGACTTTC. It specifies CASSATGVGANVLTF.

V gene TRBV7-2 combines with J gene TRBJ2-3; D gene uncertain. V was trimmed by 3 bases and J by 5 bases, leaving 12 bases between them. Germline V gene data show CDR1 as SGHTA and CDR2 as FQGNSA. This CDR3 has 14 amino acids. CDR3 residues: CASSFSRLIDTQYF. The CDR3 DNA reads TGTGCCAGCAGCTTCTCACGATTGATAGATACGCAGTATTTT.

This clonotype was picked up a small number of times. The CDR3 DNA follows: TGTGCCACCAGCAGGCCCAGGGCCGACTCTGGGGCCAACGTCCTGACTTTC. As protein: CATSRPRADSGANVLTF. The V call is TRBV15, the J call TRBJ2-6; D possibly corresponds to TRBD1 (5 bases). Germline loops: CDR1 LNHNV, CDR2 YYDKDF (reference sequence). Trimming took off 3 bases at V and 0 bases at J, with 12 bases between the two ends. The CDR3 sequence is 17 residues long.

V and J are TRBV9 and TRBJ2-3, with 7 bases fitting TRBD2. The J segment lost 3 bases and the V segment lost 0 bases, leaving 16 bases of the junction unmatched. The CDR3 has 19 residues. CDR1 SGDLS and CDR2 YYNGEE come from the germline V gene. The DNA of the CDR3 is TGTGCCAGCAGCGTAGAAGGGCTAGCGGCTAATATGGGTACAGATACGCAGTATTTT. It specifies CASSVEGLAANMGTDTQYF.

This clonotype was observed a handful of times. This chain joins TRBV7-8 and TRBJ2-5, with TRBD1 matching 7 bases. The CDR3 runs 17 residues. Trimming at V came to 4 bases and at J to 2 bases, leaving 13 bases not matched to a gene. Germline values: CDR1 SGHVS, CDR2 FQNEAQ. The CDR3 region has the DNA TGTGCCAGCAGCTGGGAAACCGGGACAGTGGAACAAGAGACCCAGTACTTC. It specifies CASSWETGTVEQETQYF.

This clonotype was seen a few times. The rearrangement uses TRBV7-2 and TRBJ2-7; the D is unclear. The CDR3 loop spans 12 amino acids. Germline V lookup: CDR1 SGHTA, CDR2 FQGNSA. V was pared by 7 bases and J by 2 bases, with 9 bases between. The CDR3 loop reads CASNRDTYEQYF. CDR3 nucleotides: TGTGCCAGCAACAGAGACACCTACGAGCAGTACTTC.

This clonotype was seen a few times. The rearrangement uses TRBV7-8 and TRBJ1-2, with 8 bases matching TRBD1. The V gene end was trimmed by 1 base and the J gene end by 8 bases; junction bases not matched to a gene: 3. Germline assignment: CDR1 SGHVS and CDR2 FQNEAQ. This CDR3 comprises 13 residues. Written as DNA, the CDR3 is TGTGCCAGCAGCTTAGACGGACAGGGAGGCTACACCTTC. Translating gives CASSLDGQGGYTF.

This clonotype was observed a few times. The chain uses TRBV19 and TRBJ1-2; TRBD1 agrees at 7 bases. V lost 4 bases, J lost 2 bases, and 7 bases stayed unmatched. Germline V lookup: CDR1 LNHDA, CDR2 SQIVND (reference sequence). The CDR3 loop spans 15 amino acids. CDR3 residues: CASSTIDRANYGYTF. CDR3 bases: TGTGCCAGTAGTACGATCGACAGGGCAAACTATGGCTACACCTTC.

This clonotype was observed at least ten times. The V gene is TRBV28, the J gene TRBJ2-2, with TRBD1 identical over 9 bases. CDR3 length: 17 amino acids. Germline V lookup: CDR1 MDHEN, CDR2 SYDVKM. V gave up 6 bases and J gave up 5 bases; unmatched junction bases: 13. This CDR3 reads CASSPGPHRGRTGELFF. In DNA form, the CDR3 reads TGTGCCAGCAGCCCCGGGCCCCACAGGGGGCGGACCGGGGAGCTGTTTTTT.

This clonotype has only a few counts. CDR3 residues: CASSLQAGGVWELFF. CDR3 sequence (DNA): TGTGCCAGCAGTTTACAAGCGGGAGGAGTCTGGGAGCTGTTTTTT. The chain links TRBV27 to TRBJ2-2; TRBD2 matches at 9 bases. Unmatched junction bases numbered 7, after V lost 2 bases and J lost 9 bases. This CDR3 is 15 amino acids long. The germline V gene has CDR1 MNHEY and CDR2 SMNVEV (reference sequence).

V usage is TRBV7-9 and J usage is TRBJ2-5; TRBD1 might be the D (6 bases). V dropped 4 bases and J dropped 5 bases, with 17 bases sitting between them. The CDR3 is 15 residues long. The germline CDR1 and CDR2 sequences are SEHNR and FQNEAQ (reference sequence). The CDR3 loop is CASSSIQGMQETQYF. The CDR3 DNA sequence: TGTGCCAGCAGCTCGATACAGGGTATGCAGGAGACCCAGTACTTC.

The CDR3 nucleotides are TGTGCCAGCAGCCGGGGACTAGCGGTTAATTTTGATACGCAGTATTTT. Residues: CASSRGLAVNFDTQYF. The chain uses TRBV7-2 and TRBJ2-3, with 11 nucleotides matching TRBD2. Germline-derived CDR1 and CDR2 are SGHTA and FQGNSA. The junction had 10 bases not matched to a gene; V was cut back by 5 bases and J by 6 bases. This CDR3 is 16 amino acids long.

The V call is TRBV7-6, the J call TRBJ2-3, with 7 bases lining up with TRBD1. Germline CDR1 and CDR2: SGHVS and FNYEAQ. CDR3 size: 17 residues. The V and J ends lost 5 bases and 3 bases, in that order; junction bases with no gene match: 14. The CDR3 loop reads CASSGKYRGRWTDTQYF. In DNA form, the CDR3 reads TGTGCCAGCAGCGGAAAGTACAGGGGTCGTTGGACAGATACGCAGTATTTT.

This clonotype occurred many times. CDR3 residues: CASSPEGGNSKETQYF. In nucleotides, the CDR3 is TGTGCCAGCAGCCCCGAGGGAGGTAACTCAAAAGAGACCCAGTACTTC. The chain uses TRBV12-3 or TRBV12-4 and TRBJ2-5; TRBD2 might be the D (6 bases). The CDR3 consists of 16 residues. Trimming shortened V by 6 bases and J by 3 bases, and 20 bases separated the two germline ends.

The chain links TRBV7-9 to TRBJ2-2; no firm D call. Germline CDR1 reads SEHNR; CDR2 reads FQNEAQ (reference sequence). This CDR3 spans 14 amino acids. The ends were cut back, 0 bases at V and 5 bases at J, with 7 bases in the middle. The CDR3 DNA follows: TGTGCCAGCAGCTTAGCTGGGCAGACCGGGGAGCTGTTTTTT. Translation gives CASSLAGQTGELFF.

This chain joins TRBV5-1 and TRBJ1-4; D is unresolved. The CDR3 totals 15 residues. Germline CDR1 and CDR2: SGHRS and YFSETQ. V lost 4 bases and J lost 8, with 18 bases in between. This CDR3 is CASSRGPRSEEKLFF. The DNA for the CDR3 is TGCGCCAGCAGCCGAGGGCCACGCAGTGAGGAAAAACTGTTTTTT. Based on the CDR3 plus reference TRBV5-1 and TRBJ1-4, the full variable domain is KAGVTQTPRYLIKTRGQQVTLSCSPISGHRSVSWYQQTPGQGLQFLFEYFSETQRNKGNFPGRFSGRQFSNSRSEMNVSTLELGDSALYLCASSRGPRSEEKLFFGSGTQLSVL.

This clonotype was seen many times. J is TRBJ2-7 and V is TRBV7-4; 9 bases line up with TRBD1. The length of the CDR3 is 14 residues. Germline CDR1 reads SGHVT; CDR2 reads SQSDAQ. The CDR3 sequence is CASTGTGSSYEQYV. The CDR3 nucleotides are TGTGCTTCGACCGGGACAGGGAGCTCCTACGAGCAGTACGTC.

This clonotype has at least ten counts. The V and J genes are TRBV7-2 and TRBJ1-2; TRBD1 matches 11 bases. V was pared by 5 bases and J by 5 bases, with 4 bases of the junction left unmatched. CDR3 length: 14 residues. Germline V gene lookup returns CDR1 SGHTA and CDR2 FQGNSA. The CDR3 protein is CASSPWDRGYGYTF. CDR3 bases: TGTGCCAGCAGCCCTTGGGACAGGGGGTATGGCTACACCTTC.

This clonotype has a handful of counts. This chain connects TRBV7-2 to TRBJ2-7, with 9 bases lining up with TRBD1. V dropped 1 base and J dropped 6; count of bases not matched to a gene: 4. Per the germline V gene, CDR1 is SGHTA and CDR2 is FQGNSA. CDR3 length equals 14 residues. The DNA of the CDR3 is TGTGCCAGCAGCTTAGACAGGGGGCTGATCGAGCAGTACTTC. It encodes CASSLDRGLIEQYF.

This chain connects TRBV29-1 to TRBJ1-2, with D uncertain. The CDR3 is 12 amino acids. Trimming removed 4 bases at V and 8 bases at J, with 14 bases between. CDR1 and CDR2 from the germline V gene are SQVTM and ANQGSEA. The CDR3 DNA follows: TGCAGCGTTGTTGGGCCGGGAGGCGGCTACACCTTC. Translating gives CSVVGPGGGYTF.